This T cell receptor (beta chain) originates from a study of OX40 agonist ivuxolimab in advanced cancers. Turning to the study itself: Patients undergoing dose escalation presented with hepatocellular carcinoma, melanoma, renal cell or head and neck cancer. The study, taken as a whole, reports: At doses 0.1 to 3.0 mg/kg, CD4+ and CD8+ clones expanded.

Comment on this clone: Its target is unknown.

Measured with immunoSEQ multiplex PCR; TCRdb has only the in-frame clones, and not every one. The sample lists around 47,000 clones, about 80% occurring once. The origin of this receptor is an adult with an advanced solid tumor such as melanoma, head and neck, liver or kidney cancer. The sequencing here drew on CD4+ or CD8+ T cells sorted from blood, taken in a trial of the OX40 agonist ivuxolimab.

The CDR3 DNA is TGCGCCAGCGAGACAGGAGACACCGGGGAGCTGTTTTTT. It specifies CASETGDTGELFF. V gene TRBV5-1 combines with J gene TRBJ2-2, with D possibly matching TRBD1 (6 bases). Germline CDR1 SGHRS, CDR2 YFSETQ. Trimming took 7 bases from V and 3 from J, leaving 10 bases between them. CDR3 length: 13 residues.